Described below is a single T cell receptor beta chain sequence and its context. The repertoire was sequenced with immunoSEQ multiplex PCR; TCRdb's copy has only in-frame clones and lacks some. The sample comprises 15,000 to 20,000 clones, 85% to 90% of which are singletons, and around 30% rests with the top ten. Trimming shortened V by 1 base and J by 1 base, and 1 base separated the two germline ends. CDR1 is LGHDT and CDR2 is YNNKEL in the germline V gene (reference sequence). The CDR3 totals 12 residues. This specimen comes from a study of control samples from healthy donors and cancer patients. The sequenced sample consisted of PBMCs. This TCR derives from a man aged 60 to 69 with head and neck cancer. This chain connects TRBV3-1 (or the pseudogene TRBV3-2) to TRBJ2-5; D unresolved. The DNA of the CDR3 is TGTGCCAGCAGCCAAGTCCAAGAGACCCAGTACTTC. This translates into CASSQVQETQYF.